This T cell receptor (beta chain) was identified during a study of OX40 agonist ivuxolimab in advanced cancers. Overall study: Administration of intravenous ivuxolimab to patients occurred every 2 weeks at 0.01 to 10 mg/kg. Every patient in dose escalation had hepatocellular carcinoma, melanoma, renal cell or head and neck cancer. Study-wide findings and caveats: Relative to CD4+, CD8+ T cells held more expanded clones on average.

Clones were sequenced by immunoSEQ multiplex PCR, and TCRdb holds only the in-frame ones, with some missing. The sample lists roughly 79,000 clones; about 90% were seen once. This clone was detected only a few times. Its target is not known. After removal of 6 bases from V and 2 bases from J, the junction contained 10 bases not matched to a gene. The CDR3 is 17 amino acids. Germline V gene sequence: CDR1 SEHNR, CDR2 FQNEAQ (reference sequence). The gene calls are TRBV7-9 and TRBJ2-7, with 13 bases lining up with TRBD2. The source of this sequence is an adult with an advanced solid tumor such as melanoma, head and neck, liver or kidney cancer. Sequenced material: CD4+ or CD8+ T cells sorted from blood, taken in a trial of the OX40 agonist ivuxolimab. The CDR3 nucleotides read TGTGCCAGCAGTTCGGGGACTAGCGGGGAGACGCCCTACGAGCAGTACTTC. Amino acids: CASSSGTSGETPYEQYF.